This T cell receptor beta chain was sequenced in a study of blood T cells in healthy people across ages. A second roughly 6 to 12 cycle PCR used barcoded and J-beta primers. TCRdb reprocessed the 5' RACE reads via MiXCR and lists one record per CDR3 protein. Of about 580,000 distinct CDR3 sequences listed, more than 45% are singletons. The CDR3 is 20 residues long. Germline V gene lookup returns CDR1 MNHEY and CDR2 SVGAGI. The V gene end was trimmed by 0 bases and the J gene end by 0 bases; junction bases not matched to a gene: 11. The chain combines TRBV6-5 with TRBJ2-3; TRBD2 agrees at 11 bases. The sample was blood. The sequence came from an older man in good health. As DNA, the CDR3 is TGTGCCAGCAGTTACTCGTGGGGGTCTAGCGGGGGGCTTAGCACAGATACGCAGTATTTT. It translates to CASSYSWGSSGGLSTDTQYF.